This TCR beta chain appears in the sequencing data of a study of OX40 agonist ivuxolimab in advanced cancers. At the level of the study: Hepatocellular carcinoma, melanoma, renal cell or head and neck cancer occurred in dose-escalation patients. Anti-PD-1, anti-PD-L1 or anti-CTLA-4 therapy given earlier was allowed, and around 40% had some.

The length of the CDR3 is 17 residues. CDR1 SGHTA and CDR2 FQGNSA come from the germline V gene. The V and J ends lost 5 bases and 1 base respectively, with 20 bases between them. The method was immunoSEQ multiplex PCR; TCRdb's version includes in-frame clones alone and lacks a portion of them. The sample lists around 44,000 clones, more than 75% seen once, with less than 0.4% in the top ten. Study-level points and caveats: Certain nonresponders likewise exhibited a low normalized T-cell clonal expansion. Mean expanded clone counts were higher in CD8+ than CD4+ T cells.

Comments on this clone: Its antigen is not identified.

The receptor was isolated from an adult with an advanced solid tumor such as melanoma, head and neck, liver or kidney cancer. The V gene is TRBV7-2, the J gene TRBJ1-1; no clear D. Sequencing was performed on CD4+ or CD8+ T cells sorted from blood, taken in a trial of the OX40 agonist ivuxolimab. CDR3 coding DNA: TGTGCCAGCAGCCCCTTGGGCCCCCGGTCCGCGAACACTGAAGCTTTCTTT. Translated, it gives CASSPLGPRSANTEAFF.